The 24 T cell receptor beta chains below all came from one sample that was sequenced in a study of T cells after yellow fever vaccination. TCRdb redid the calling of the 5' RACE reads with MiXCR, one entry per CDR3 protein. The sample includes a few hundred thousand distinct CDR3 sequences, around 9.3% of them seen just once. Sample: CD4+ T cells sorted from PBMCs, taken 5 days after the yellow fever booster vaccination. These receptors originate from a man aged 18 to 29 who received the YFV17D yellow fever vaccine.

The chain employs TRBV7-2 and TRBJ2-1; possibly TRBD2 for D (5 bases). CDR3 length: 15 amino acids. The germline CDR1 and CDR2 sequences are SGHTA and FQGNSA. Trimming cost V 5 bases and J 2 bases, with 13 bases left between them. The CDR3 here is CASSPGGSPYNEQFF. In nucleotides, the CDR3 is TGTGCCAGCAGCCCAGGCGGGTCTCCCTACAATGAGCAGTTCTTC.

The rearrangement uses TRBV20-1 and TRBJ2-5, with D maybe TRBD1 (6 bases). Germline values: CDR1 DFQATT, CDR2 SNEGSKA (reference sequence). The CDR3 is made up of 13 amino acids. Trimming pared 3 bases from V and 4 bases from J, leaving 12 bases between. CDR3 DNA sequence: TGCAGTGCTAGCAGGGGATCGCTAGAGACCCAGTACTTC. This codes for CSASRGSLETQYF.

This clonotype was seen a single time. This chain uses TRBV6-5 with TRBJ1-5, with 10 bases lining up with TRBD1. V shed 9 bases, J shed 6 bases, and the junction held 8 bases outside the gene matches. CDR3 length: 14 amino acids. Germline CDR1 and CDR2: MNHEY and SVGAGI. CDR3 nucleotides: TGTGCCAGTTCTGGGACAGGGGAGTCTCAGCCCCAGCATTTT. Protein sequence: CASSGTGESQPQHF.

This clonotype was found many times. The genes are TRBV5-1 and TRBJ2-5; possible D gene TRBD2, 5 bases. Germline V gene data show CDR1 as SGHRS and CDR2 as YFSETQ. Trimming took 0 bases from V and 2 from J, leaving 14 bases between them. The CDR3 has 16 residues. CDR3 nucleotide sequence: TGCGCCAGCAGCTTGGGGCCCGCCGGGGAACAAGAGACCCAGTACTTC. Amino acid sequence: CASSLGPAGEQETQYF.

This clonotype was seen a handful of times. The chain couples TRBV7-2 to TRBJ1-6, with D uncertain. V was cut by 4 bases and J by 0 bases, with 13 bases left in between. CDR3 length equals 17 residues. Looked up from germline, CDR1 is SGHTA and CDR2 is FQGNSA. CDR3 in DNA: TGTGCCAGCAGCTCGAGGGTTTCAGACTCCTATAATTCACCCCTCCACTTT. Its protein product is CASSSRVSDSYNSPLHF.

This clonotype has ten or more counts. The rearrangement links TRBV5-4 to TRBJ2-6; 11 bases fit TRBD1. CDR1 is SGHNT and CDR2 is YYREEE in the germline V gene (reference sequence). The CDR3 consists of 15 residues. J was trimmed by 11 bases and V by 4 bases; bases with no gene match: 8. CDR3 loop: CASSTRTGGADVLTF. The CDR3 region has the DNA TGTGCCAGCAGCACCAGGACAGGGGGCGCGGACGTCCTGACTTTC.

The chain joins TRBV7-3 to TRBJ1-5; D gene uncertain. Trimming removed 0 bases at V and 0 bases at J, with 21 bases between. This CDR3 region has 20 residues. Looked up from germline, CDR1 is SGHTA and CDR2 is FQGTGA. The CDR3 sequence is CASSLTLNWRGRLSNQPQHF. The CDR3 nucleotides read TGTGCCAGCAGCTTAACTCTTAATTGGCGCGGACGGCTTAGCAATCAGCCCCAGCATTTT.

The chain uses TRBV4-3 and TRBJ2-3; tentative D call: TRBD2 (6 bases). This CDR3 has 17 residues. CDR1 and CDR2 from the germline V gene are LGHNA and YSLEER. The V end lost 3 bases, the J end lost 2 bases, and 18 bases lay between the germline ends. In DNA, the CDR3 is TGCGCCAGCAGCCAGGGGGGTTATACCCAGTTCACAGATACGCAGTATTTT. Amino acids: CASSQGGYTQFTDTQYF.

In its sample, this clonotype was seen a few times. The CDR3 spells CASRFTGGASTDTQYF. DNA of the CDR3: TGCGCCAGCAGGTTTACAGGGGGTGCTAGCACAGATACGCAGTATTTT. The rearrangement uses TRBV5-1 and TRBJ2-3, with 8 bases identical to TRBD1. The CDR3 consists of 16 residues. Trimming at V came to 5 bases and at J to 0 bases, leaving 8 bases not matched to a gene. Germline V gene sequence: CDR1 SGHRS, CDR2 YFSETQ. Full variable domain (missing parts from reference TRBV5-1 and TRBJ2-3): KAGVTQTPRYLIKTRGQQVTLSCSPISGHRSVSWYQQTPGQGLQFLFEYFSETQRNKGNFPGRFSGRQFSNSRSEMNVSTLELGDSALYLCASRFTGGASTDTQYFGPGTRLTVL.

The genes are TRBV7-2 and TRBJ1-6; no clear D gene. Germline V lookup: CDR1 SGHTA, CDR2 FQGNSA. Trimming cost V 2 bases and J 10 bases, with 15 bases left between them. This CDR3 comprises 15 residues. CDR3 in amino acids: CASSLNDGMGSPLHF. DNA of the CDR3: TGTGCCAGCAGCTTAAATGACGGGATGGGATCACCCCTCCACTTT.

The chain joins TRBV6-5 to TRBJ2-7, with 9 bases fitting TRBD1. The CDR3 spans 16 residues. V gave up 8 bases and J gave up 2 bases; unmatched junction bases: 13. Germline CDR1 reads MNHEY; CDR2 reads SVGAGI. CDR3: CASRGTGTGNPYEQYF. DNA for the CDR3: TGTGCCAGCCGCGGTACCGGGACAGGGAATCCCTACGAGCAGTACTTC.

This clonotype showed up just a few times. CDR3 DNA sequence: TGTGCCAGCAGCTTAGATGTCGCCCAGTACTTC. The encoded protein is CASSLDVAQYF. J is TRBJ2-5 and V is TRBV7-2, with no clear D. This CDR3 contains 11 residues. V dropped 1 base and J dropped 9 bases, with 6 bases sitting between them. Per the germline V gene, CDR1 is SGHTA and CDR2 is FQGNSA.

Concerning this clonotype: The DNA is omitted, as the CDR3 cannot be located on it reliably, and the CDR3 follows TCRdb's listing. The rearrangement joins TRBV2 to TRBJ2-2; the table names TRBD2, a call not compared with the DNA. The CDR3 is 17 residues long, ends included. In germline, CDR1 is SNHLY, CDR2 FYNNEI. The CDR3 reads CASSRTSGANTGELFFF.

This clonotype was observed a few times. The CDR3 here is CASSWGRETQYF. CDR3 DNA sequence: TGTGCCAGTAGCTGGGGGCGAGAGACCCAGTACTTC. This chain connects TRBV19 to TRBJ2-5; TRBD1 is a possible D gene (6 bases). Germline assignment: CDR1 LNHDA and CDR2 SQIVND (reference sequence). Deletions cut 6 bases from V and 4 bases from J, with 9 bases between. The CDR3 covers 12 residues. The whole variable domain, remainder taken from reference TRBV19 and TRBJ2-5, is DGGITQSPKYLFRKEGQNVTLSCEQNLNHDAMYWYRQDPGQGLRLIYYSQIVNDFQKGDIAEGYSVSREKKESFPLTVTSAQKNPTAFYLCASSWGRETQYFGPGTRLLVL.

There are a few counts of this clonotype. The chain carries TRBV7-9 and TRBJ1-3; D unresolved. Trimming pared 10 bases from V and 6 bases from J, leaving 19 bases between. The CDR3 loop spans 14 amino acids. Germline loops: CDR1 SEHNR, CDR2 FQNEAQ (reference sequence). For the CDR3, the DNA is TGTGCCACCGGAGCTGGGGTGATTGCAAACACCATATATTTT. It is translated as CATGAGVIANTIYF.

V usage is TRBV18 and J usage is TRBJ2-2, with unresolved D. Germline V gene data show CDR1 as KGHSH and CDR2 as LQKENI. Deletions cut 6 bases from V and 4 bases from J, with 12 bases between. The CDR3 runs 14 residues. CDR3 protein: CASSSPAGTGELFF. The CDR3 region has the DNA TGTGCCAGCTCGTCCCCAGCTGGCACCGGGGAGCTGTTTTTT. Looking up the rest from reference TRBV18 and TRBJ2-2 gives the full variable domain: NAGVMQNPRHLVRRRGQEARLRCSPMKGHSHVYWYRQLPEEGLKFMVYLQKENIIDESGMPKERFSAEFPKEGPSILRIQQVVRGDSAAYFCASSSPAGTGELFFGEGSRLTVL.

This clonotype was detected only a few times. The rearrangement links TRBV4-3 to TRBJ2-2; possibly TRBD1 for D (6 bases). The CDR3 contains 15 residues. V lost 6 bases to trimming and J lost 4 bases, with 15 bases between them. The germline V gene has CDR1 LGHNA and CDR2 YSLEER. CDR3 sequence reads: CASRPNREGTGELFF. The CDR3 nucleotides are TGCGCCAGCAGACCCAACAGGGAAGGCACCGGGGAGCTGTTTTTT.

The chain joins TRBV4-1 to TRBJ2-1, with D unclear. The germline V and J ends were trimmed by 0 bases and 4 bases, with 10 bases remaining between them. This CDR3 is built from 15 residues. From germline, CDR1 is MGHRA and CDR2 YSYEKL. CDR3 sequence: CASSQDGKDYNEQFF. In DNA form, the CDR3 reads TGCGCCAGCAGCCAAGACGGCAAGGATTACAATGAGCAGTTCTTC.

In its sample, this clonotype was seen a few times. The V call is TRBV20-1, the J call TRBJ1-1; no clear D. The CDR3 has 13 amino acids. From germline, CDR1 is DFQATT and CDR2 SNEGSKA (reference sequence). With 5 bases removed from V and 3 bases from J, the gap between germline ends came to 13 bases. CDR3 sequence reads: CSAPLLTDTEAFF. CDR3 sequence (DNA): TGCAGTGCTCCCTTATTAACTGACACTGAAGCTTTCTTT.

This sequence joins TRBV4-3 and TRBJ2-6; D gene uncertain. CDR1 LGHNA and CDR2 YSLEER come from the germline V gene. The CDR3 is 17 residues long. V lost 0 bases and J 0 bases, leaving 9 bases between the germline ends. CDR3 DNA sequence: TGCGCCAGCAGCCAAGATTTATTGGGCTCTGGGGCCAACGTCCTGACTTTC. As protein: CASSQDLLGSGANVLTF.

This clonotype was seen ten or more times. The J gene is TRBJ2-1, the V gene TRBV5-1; D is perhaps TRBD1 (6 bases). The germline CDR1 and CDR2 sequences are SGHRS and YFSETQ. The V end was cut by 7 bases, the J end by 1 base, with 15 bases between. This CDR3 is 15 amino acids long. CDR3 sequence: CASGTLGVSYNEQFF. The CDR3 DNA reads TGCGCCAGCGGGACACTAGGGGTTTCCTACAATGAGCAGTTCTTC.

This clonotype has ten or more counts. The rearrangement links TRBV20-1 to TRBJ1-5; the D gene is possibly TRBD1 (5 bases). Germline values: CDR1 DFQATT, CDR2 SNEGSKA (reference sequence). Trimming pared 6 bases from V and 9 bases from J, leaving 18 bases between. The CDR3 is 13 residues long. In DNA, the CDR3 is TGCAGTGCCCATGAGGGGCCCGGAGGGCCCCAGCATTTT. This encodes CSAHEGPGGPQHF.

This clonotype has only a few counts. V gene TRBV7-2 combines with J gene TRBJ2-3; 8 bases line up with TRBD2. J was trimmed by 6 bases and V by 6 bases; bases with no gene match: 11. The CDR3 runs to 15 residues. Germline-derived CDR1 and CDR2 are SGHTA and FQGNSA. The CDR3 DNA follows: TGTGCCAGCAGATCGGGACTAGTAGGATGGGATACGCAGTATTTT. This codes for CASRSGLVGWDTQYF.

This clonotype occurred a few times. V and J are TRBV5-1 and TRBJ2-1; 8 bases are a match to TRBD2. The V segment lost 5 bases and the J segment 7 bases; nucleotides outside the gene matches: 5. In germline, CDR1 is SGHRS, CDR2 YFSETQ. The CDR3 totals 13 residues. The CDR3 coding sequence is TGCGCCAGCAGTGTAGCGGGGTATAATGAGCAGTTCTTC. It specifies CASSVAGYNEQFF.